Listed here are 28 T cell receptor beta chains from one sample, sequenced in a study of T-cell memory formation after mild COVID-19. One entry per CDR3 protein, called by TCRdb with MiXCR from the 5' RACE reads. This table has roughly 150,000 distinct CDR3 sequences, approximately 13% appearing once. The sequenced material came from PBMCs or a T cell subset sorted from them (not recorded which). These receptors originate from a man aged 18 to 30 who had mild COVID-19 (a few samples of this study predate the infection). Cell type and time point are not known.

This clonotype has a handful of counts. The chain employs TRBV5-5 and TRBJ1-5, with D possibly TRBD1 on 6 matching bases. The CDR3 spans 15 residues. V gave up 2 bases and J gave up 7 bases, with 16 bases separating them. Germline lookup yields CDR1 SGHKS and CDR2 YYEKEE (reference sequence). In nucleotides, the CDR3 is TGTGCCAGCAGCTTTTGGGGGCACCCGGGGCAGCCCCAGCATTTT. Protein sequence: CASSFWGHPGQPQHF.

The rearrangement joins TRBV7-3 to TRBJ2-7; 7 bases line up with TRBD1. Germline V CDR1 and CDR2: SGHTA, FQGTGA. This CDR3 contains 12 residues. The V and J ends lost 6 bases and 5 bases, in that order; junction bases with no gene match: 4. The CDR3 loop reads CASSPGTDEQYF. CDR3 sequence (DNA): TGTGCCAGCAGTCCCGGGACAGACGAGCAGTACTTC.

This clonotype was seen a few times. The chain recombines TRBV7-6 with TRBJ1-5; D gene uncertain. From germline, CDR1 is SGHVS and CDR2 FNYEAQ. Trimming took off 2 bases at V and 2 bases at J, with 10 bases between the two ends. CDR3 size: 15 residues. In nucleotides, the CDR3 is TGTGCCAGCAGCTTATACAGTGGGGGCAATCAGCCCCAGCATTTT. Protein: CASSLYSGGNQPQHF.

V usage is TRBV14 and J usage is TRBJ2-2, with D possibly being TRBD1 (5 bases). Germline V gives CDR1 SGHDN, CDR2 FVKESK. V dropped 4 bases and J dropped 0 bases, with 12 bases sitting between them. This CDR3 comprises 16 residues. The DNA of the CDR3 is TGTGCCAGCAGCCGCTGGGGCACTTCGAACACCGGGGAGCTGTTTTTT. Encoded protein: CASSRWGTSNTGELFF.

This chain links TRBV7-3 with TRBJ2-5; a possible D gene is TRBD1 (5 bases). This CDR3 comprises 15 residues. Germline V CDR1 and CDR2: SGHTA, FQGTGA. Trimming pared 5 bases from V and 1 base from J, leaving 14 bases between. In DNA form, the CDR3 reads TGTGCCAGCAGCCCTGGGGCAGCACTCCAAGAGACCCAGTACTTC. Protein sequence: CASSPGAALQETQYF.

This clonotype occurred many times. This chain links TRBV5-1 with TRBJ2-1, with D possibly being TRBD2 (6 bases). Per germline, CDR1 SGHRS and CDR2 YFSETQ. V dropped 0 bases and J dropped 0 bases, with 10 bases sitting between them. This CDR3 is built from 16 residues. The CDR3 sequence: CASSLAGGLSYNEQFF. Written as DNA, the CDR3 is TGCGCCAGCAGCTTGGCCGGGGGTCTCTCCTACAATGAGCAGTTCTTC.

This clonotype was observed at least ten times. The J gene is TRBJ2-7, the V gene TRBV7-9; D uncertain. The CDR3 has 14 amino acids. From germline, CDR1 is SEHNR and CDR2 FQNEAQ (reference sequence). V lost 1 base, J lost 5 bases, and 12 bases lay in between. The CDR3 reads CASSLVVDDNEQYV. Written as DNA, the CDR3 is TGTGCCAGCAGCTTAGTGGTGGACGACAACGAGCAGTACGTC.

The chain uses TRBV9 and TRBJ2-1; possibly TRBD2 for D (6 bases). This CDR3 comprises 15 residues. Trimming stripped 4 bases from V and 6 bases from J, with 17 bases between. Germline CDR1 and CDR2: SGDLS and YYNGEE. The CDR3 reads CASSPRGAPLNEQFF. In nucleotides, the CDR3 is TGTGCCAGCAGCCCCCGCGGGGCCCCCCTCAATGAGCAGTTCTTC.

This clonotype appeared a few times. V and J are TRBV7-2 and TRBJ2-2; tentatively, D is TRBD1 (5 bases). The CDR3 is 14 amino acids. Germline loops: CDR1 SGHTA, CDR2 FQGNSA. Trimming pared 8 bases from V and 6 bases from J, leaving 16 bases between. CDR3 sequence (DNA): TGTGCCAGCGGCGTGGGGTGGGGCGCCGGGGAGCTGTTTTTT. Residues: CASGVGWGAGELFF.

This sequence joins TRBV12-3 or TRBV12-4 and TRBJ2-2, with 8 positions matching TRBD2. J lost 3 bases, V lost 6 bases, and 12 bases had no gene match. The CDR3 has 17 residues. CDR3 DNA sequence: TGTGCCAGCAGCTCGAGTGGGTCACTAGCGGACACCGGGGAGCTGTTTTTT. It codes for CASSSSGSLADTGELFF.

This clonotype was seen a handful of times. The J gene is TRBJ2-3, the V gene TRBV20-1; tentative D call: TRBD2 (6 bases). In germline, CDR1 is DFQATT, CDR2 SNEGSKA (reference sequence). The CDR3 spans 13 residues. V was shortened by 3 bases and J by 3 bases, with 10 bases between the two germline ends. This CDR3 reads CSASRGRTDTQYF. Here the CDR3 DNA reads TGCAGTGCTAGTCGAGGGAGGACAGATACGCAGTATTTT.

This clonotype was recorded once. V is TRBV6-5 and J is TRBJ1-4; D gene uncertain. The CDR3 spans 12 residues. CDR1 and CDR2 (germline): MNHEY, SVGAGI. V lost 6 bases to trimming and J lost 8 bases, with 10 bases between them. The CDR3 nucleotides are TGTGCCAGCAGGACGGGCAGGGAAAAACTGTTTTTT. Translated, it gives CASRTGREKLFF.

Notes on this clonotype: The junction and the germline gene differ at one end; a read error may be behind it. The chain uses TRBV2 and TRBJ1-5; unclear D gene. This CDR3 has 11 amino acids. Germline values: CDR1 SNHLY, CDR2 FYNNEI. The CDR3 bases are TGTGCCAGCAGTGTCGGTCAGCCCAAGCATTTT. Protein: CASSVGQPKHF. The variable domain in full, with the rest retrieved from reference TRBV2 and TRBJ1-5, is EPEVTQTPSHQVTQMGQEVILRCVPISNHLYFYWYRQILGQKVEFLVSFYNNEISEKSEIFDDQFSVERPDGSNFTLKIRSTKLEDSAMYFCASSVGQPKHFGDGTRLSIL.

This clonotype was picked up a small number of times. This chain connects TRBV7-2 to TRBJ1-2, with D unresolved. This CDR3 has 13 amino acids. The V gene's germline CDR1 is SGHTA and CDR2 FQGNSA. V dropped 0 bases and J dropped 5 bases, with 7 bases sitting between them. CDR3 in amino acids: CASSLASQYGYTF. Here the CDR3 DNA reads TGTGCCAGCAGCTTAGCTTCACAGTATGGCTACACCTTC.

This chain links TRBV3-2 with TRBJ1-1; no DNA check was done on the table's D call, TRBD1. TRBV3-2 is given as a pseudogene. CDR3 length: 16 amino acids. As DNA, the CDR3 is TGTGCCAGCAGCCAATCCCCGACAGGGATGAACACTGAAGCTTTCTTT. Translated: CASSQSPTGMNTEAFF.

The chain links TRBV7-3 to TRBJ2-2, with D perhaps TRBD1 or TRBD2 (5 bases each). Germline V gene lookup returns CDR1 SGHTA and CDR2 FQGTGA. Trimming shortened V by 5 bases and J by 7 bases, and 17 bases separated the two germline ends. The CDR3 length is 15 residues. CDR3 sequence reads: CASSQQRGADGELFF. The CDR3 DNA reads as TGTGCCAGCAGCCAGCAGAGGGGCGCGGACGGGGAGCTGTTTTTT.

This clonotype showed up just a few times. V gene TRBV5-4 combines with J gene TRBJ2-7; D is uncertain. The CDR3 contains 13 residues. V was pared by 0 bases and J by 2 bases, with 6 bases between. Germline assignment: CDR1 SGHNT and CDR2 YYREEE (reference sequence). The CDR3 loop reads CASSLDAAYEQYV. The CDR3 DNA sequence: TGTGCCAGCAGCTTGGACGCAGCCTACGAGCAGTACGTC.

This clonotype turned up a few times. The chain couples TRBV6-5 to TRBJ1-1; possibly TRBD1 for D (5 bases). The CDR3 is made up of 16 amino acids. Germline CDR1 reads MNHEY; CDR2 reads SVGAGI. The ends were cut back, 4 bases at V and 1 base at J, with 16 bases in the middle. The CDR3 reads CASSSMPGQANTEAFF. CDR3 DNA sequence: TGTGCCAGCAGTTCCATGCCGGGGCAAGCGAACACTGAAGCTTTCTTT.

The rearrangement uses TRBV9 and TRBJ2-6; D remains ambiguous. The CDR3 covers 13 residues. Germline lookup yields CDR1 SGDLS and CDR2 YYNGEE. Trimming cost V 3 bases and J 2 bases, with 3 bases left between them. CDR3 bases: TGTGCCAGCAGCGCGGCTGGGGCCAACGTCCTGACTTTC. Residues: CASSAAGANVLTF.

J is TRBJ1-4 and V is TRBV5-1, with 7 bases fitting TRBD1. The trim removed 2 bases at V and 5 bases at J, leaving 6 bases unmatched. Germline V gives CDR1 SGHRS, CDR2 YFSETQ. This CDR3 has 15 residues. The chain's CDR3 is CASSLLQGRNEKLFF. The CDR3 region has the DNA TGCGCCAGCAGCTTACTACAGGGGCGAAATGAAAAACTGTTTTTT.

J is TRBJ1-1 and V is TRBV7-9, with 7 bases lining up with TRBD1. Germline CDR1 and CDR2: SEHNR and FQNEAQ (reference sequence). Trimming took 5 bases from V and 1 from J; bases not matched to a gene: 7. This CDR3 has 15 residues. CDR3 bases: TGTGCCAGCAGCGGAACAGGGGAAAGGAACACTGAAGCTTTCTTT. This codes for CASSGTGERNTEAFF.

A single count supports this clonotype. The rearrangement links TRBV19 to TRBJ1-4; D ambiguous. Trimming cost V 3 bases and J 2 bases, with 10 bases left between them. Germline loops: CDR1 LNHDA, CDR2 SQIVND (reference sequence). This CDR3 spans 15 amino acids. The CDR3 DNA reads as TGTGCCAGTAGTATTCGGACCGCGACTAATGAAAAACTGTTTTTT. Its translation is CASSIRTATNEKLFF.

CDR3 sequence reads: CSAKGTSGRREDTQYF. In nucleotides, the CDR3 is TGCAGTGCTAAGGGGACTAGCGGACGAAGGGAAGATACGCAGTATTTT. The chain uses TRBV20-1 and TRBJ2-3; 11 bases line up with TRBD2. The trim removed 4 bases at V and 5 bases at J, leaving 11 bases unmatched. CDR3 length: 16 amino acids. Germline CDR1 DFQATT, CDR2 SNEGSKA (reference sequence).

This clonotype was recorded at least ten times. This chain uses TRBV7-3 with TRBJ2-5; D tentatively fits TRBD1 or TRBD2 (6 bases each). The CDR3 spans 15 residues. Germline V gene lookup returns CDR1 SGHTA and CDR2 FQGTGA. Between the trimmed V and J ends, which lost 8 bases and 3 bases, there was a span of 19 bases. DNA of the CDR3: TGTGCCAGCGCCCCCAGGGGTAGCGGCGAAGAGACCCAGTACTTC. Translated, it gives CASAPRGSGEETQYF.

This clonotype came up a few times. The chain uses TRBV4-3 and TRBJ2-7, with 7 bases matching TRBD1. The CDR3 is 14 amino acids. CDR1 and CDR2 (germline): LGHNA, YSLEER. V dropped 1 base and J dropped 3; count of bases not matched to a gene: 3. The CDR3 sequence: CASSQVRGFYEQYF. CDR3 in DNA: TGCGCCAGCAGCCAAGTCAGGGGGTTCTACGAGCAGTACTTC.

This clonotype has just a few counts. The chain couples TRBV5-1 to TRBJ1-6; no reliable D call. This CDR3 region has 14 residues. From germline, CDR1 is SGHRS and CDR2 YFSETQ. Trimming stripped 4 bases from V and 7 bases from J, with 12 bases between. The CDR3 protein is CASSAVDANSPLHF. The CDR3 region has the DNA TGCGCCAGCAGCGCCGTAGACGCGAATTCACCCCTCCACTTT.

The genes are TRBV6-6 and TRBJ1-6; possibly TRBD1 for D (5 bases). Trimming removed 0 bases at V and 8 bases at J, with 11 bases between. CDR1 is MNHNY, CDR2 SVGAGI, per germline (reference sequence). This CDR3 region has 15 residues. The chain's CDR3 is CASSYSGTGDSPLHF. Here the CDR3 DNA reads TGTGCCAGCAGTTACTCCGGGACGGGGGATTCACCCCTCCACTTT.

This clonotype has more than one count but fewer than ten. The CDR3 region is CASSLMEGRMNEQFF. DNA for the CDR3: TGTGCCAGCAGCTTAATGGAAGGAAGGATGAATGAGCAGTTCTTC. V and J are TRBV11-2 and TRBJ2-1; D not resolved. CDR1 is SGHAT, CDR2 FQNNGV, per germline. The CDR3 runs to 15 residues. Deletions cut 2 bases from V and 7 bases from J, with 15 bases between. The complete variable domain, with remaining parts taken from reference TRBV11-2 and TRBJ2-1, reads EAGVAQSPRYKIIEKRQSVAFWCNPISGHATLYWYQQILGQGPKLLIQFQNNGVVDDSQLPKDRFSAERLKGVDSTLKIQPAKLEDSAVYLCASSLMEGRMNEQFFGPGTRLTVL.